This T cell receptor (beta chain) appears in the sequencing data of a study of blood T cell repertoires in COVID-19. At the level of the study: COVID-19 samples collected from the United States, Italy and Spain covered acute and convalescent phases.

This CDR3 is built from 18 residues. Germline lookup yields CDR1 SGDLS and CDR2 YYNGEE. J gave up 4 bases and V 3 bases, and 11 bases lay outside the gene matches. Authors' methods: Estimation of nucleated cell counts was performed using reference gene primer amplification. TCRdb's copy holds only in-frame clones and misses some; the assay was immunoSEQ multiplex PCR. D and trimming come from the DNA, and the V and J calls and clone size come from that table. The sample consists of roughly 160,000 clones, under 95% of them appearing once. The clonotype comes from a man younger than 35 with COVID-19, enrolled during active disease. The sequencing input was peripheral blood. This chain connects TRBV9 to TRBJ2-1; 12 nucleotides match TRBD2. CDR3 loop: CASSGDRRLAGEYNEQFF. Here the CDR3 DNA reads TGTGCCAGCAGCGGGGACAGACGACTAGCGGGGGAATACAATGAGCAGTTCTTC.